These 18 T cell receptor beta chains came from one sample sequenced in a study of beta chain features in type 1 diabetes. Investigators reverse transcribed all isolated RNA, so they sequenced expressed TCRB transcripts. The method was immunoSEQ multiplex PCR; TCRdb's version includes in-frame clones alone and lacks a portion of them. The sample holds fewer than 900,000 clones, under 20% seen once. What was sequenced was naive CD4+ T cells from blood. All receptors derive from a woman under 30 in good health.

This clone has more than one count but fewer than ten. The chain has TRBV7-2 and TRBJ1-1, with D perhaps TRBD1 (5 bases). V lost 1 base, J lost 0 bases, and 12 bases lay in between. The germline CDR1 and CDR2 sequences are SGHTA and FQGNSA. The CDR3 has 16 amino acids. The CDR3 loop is CASSLGGTGMNTEAFF. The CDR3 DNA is TGTGCCAGCAGCTTAGGGGGTACAGGTATGAACACTGAAGCTTTCTTT. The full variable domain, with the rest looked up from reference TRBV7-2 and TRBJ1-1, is GAGVSQSPSNKVTEKGKDVELRCDPISGHTALYWYRQSLGQGLEFLIYFQGNSAPDKSGLPSDRFSAERTGGSVSTLTIQRTQQEDSAVYLCASSLGGTGMNTEAFFGQGTRLTVV.

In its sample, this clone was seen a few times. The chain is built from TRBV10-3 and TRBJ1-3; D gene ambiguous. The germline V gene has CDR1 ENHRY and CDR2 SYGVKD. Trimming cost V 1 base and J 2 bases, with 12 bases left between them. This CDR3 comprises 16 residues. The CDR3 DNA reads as TGTGCCATCAGTGAGTTCAAGCGTCCCCCTGGAAACACCATATATTTT. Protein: CAISEFKRPPGNTIYF.

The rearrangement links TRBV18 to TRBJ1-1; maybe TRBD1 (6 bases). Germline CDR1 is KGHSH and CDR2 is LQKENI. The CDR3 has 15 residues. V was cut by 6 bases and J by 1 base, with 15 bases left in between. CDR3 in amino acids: CASSDRLQGNTEAFF. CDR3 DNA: TGTGCCAGCTCCGACCGTTTACAGGGGAACACTGAAGCTTTCTTT. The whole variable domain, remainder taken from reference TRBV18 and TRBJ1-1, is NAGVMQNPRHLVRRRGQEARLRCSPMKGHSHVYWYRQLPEEGLKFMVYLQKENIIDESGMPKERFSAEFPKEGPSILRIQQVVRGDSAAYFCASSDRLQGNTEAFFGQGTRLTVV.

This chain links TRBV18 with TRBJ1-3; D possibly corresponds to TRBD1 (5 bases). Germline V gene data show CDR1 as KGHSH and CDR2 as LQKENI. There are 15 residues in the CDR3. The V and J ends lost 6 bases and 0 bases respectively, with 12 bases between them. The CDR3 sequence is CASSEQASSGNTIYF. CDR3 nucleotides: TGTGCCAGCTCCGAACAGGCGAGCTCTGGAAACACCATATATTTT.

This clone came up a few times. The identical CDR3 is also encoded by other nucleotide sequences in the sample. As DNA, the CDR3 is TGTGCCAGCAGTCCCGGCAGGAACACTGAAGCTTTCTTT. The encoded protein is CASSPGRNTEAFF. V is TRBV7-2 and J is TRBJ1-1, with no clear D. V was trimmed by 6 bases and J by 1 base, leaving 9 bases between them. The CDR3 covers 13 residues. Germline values: CDR1 SGHTA, CDR2 FQGNSA.

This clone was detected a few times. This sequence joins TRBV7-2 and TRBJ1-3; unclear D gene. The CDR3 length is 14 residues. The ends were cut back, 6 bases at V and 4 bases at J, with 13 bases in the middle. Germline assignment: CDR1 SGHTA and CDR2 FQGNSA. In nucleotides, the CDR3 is TGTGCCAGCAGAGGCAGGCCTACAGGAAACACCATATATTTT. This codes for CASRGRPTGNTIYF.

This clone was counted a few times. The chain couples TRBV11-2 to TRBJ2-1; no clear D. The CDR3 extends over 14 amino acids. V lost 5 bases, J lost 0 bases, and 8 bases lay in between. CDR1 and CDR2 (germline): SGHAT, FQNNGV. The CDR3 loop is CASSLQSSYNEQFF. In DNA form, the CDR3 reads TGTGCCAGCAGCCTGCAGAGCTCCTACAATGAGCAGTTCTTC.

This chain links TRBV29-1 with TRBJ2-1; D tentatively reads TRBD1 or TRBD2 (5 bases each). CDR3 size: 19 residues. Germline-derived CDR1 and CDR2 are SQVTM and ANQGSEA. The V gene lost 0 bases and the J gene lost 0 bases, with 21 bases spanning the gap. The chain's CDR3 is CSVEDVLSPGPNSYNEQFF. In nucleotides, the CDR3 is TGCAGCGTTGAAGATGTTTTATCACCGGGGCCAAACTCCTACAATGAGCAGTTCTTC.

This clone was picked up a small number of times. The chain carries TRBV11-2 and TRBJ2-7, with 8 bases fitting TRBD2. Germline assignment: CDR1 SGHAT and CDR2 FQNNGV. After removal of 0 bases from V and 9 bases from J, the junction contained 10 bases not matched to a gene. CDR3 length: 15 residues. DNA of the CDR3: TGTGCCAGCAGCTTAGATGCCGGGACTAGAAGTACGCAGTACTTC. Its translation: CASSLDAGTRSTQYF.

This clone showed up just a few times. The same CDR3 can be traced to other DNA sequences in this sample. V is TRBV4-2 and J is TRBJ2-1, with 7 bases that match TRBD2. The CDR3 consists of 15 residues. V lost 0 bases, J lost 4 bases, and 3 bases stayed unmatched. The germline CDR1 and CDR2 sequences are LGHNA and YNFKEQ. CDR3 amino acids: CASSQDLADYNEQFF. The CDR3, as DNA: TGTGCCAGCAGCCAAGACCTAGCGGATTACAATGAGCAGTTCTTC.

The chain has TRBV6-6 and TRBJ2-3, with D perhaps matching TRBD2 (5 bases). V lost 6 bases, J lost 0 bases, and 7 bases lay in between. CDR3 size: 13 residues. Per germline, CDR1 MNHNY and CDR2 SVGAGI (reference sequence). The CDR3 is CASRRESTDTQYF. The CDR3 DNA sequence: TGTGCCAGCAGGAGGGAAAGCACAGATACGCAGTATTTT.

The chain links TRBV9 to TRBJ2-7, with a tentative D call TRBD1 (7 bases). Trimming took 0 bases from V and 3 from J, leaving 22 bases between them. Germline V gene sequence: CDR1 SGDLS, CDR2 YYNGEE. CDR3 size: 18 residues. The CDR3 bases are TGTGCCAGCAGCGTAGCGGAGGGGGACGGGACAGTCGGCTACGAGCAGTACTTC. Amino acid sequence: CASSVAEGDGTVGYEQYF. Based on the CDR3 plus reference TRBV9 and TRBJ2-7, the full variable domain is DSGVTQTPKHLITATGQRVTLRCSPRSGDLSVYWYQQSLDQGLQFLIQYYNGEERAKGNILERFSAQQFPDLHSELNLSSLELGDSALYFCASSVAEGDGTVGYEQYFGPGTRLTVT.

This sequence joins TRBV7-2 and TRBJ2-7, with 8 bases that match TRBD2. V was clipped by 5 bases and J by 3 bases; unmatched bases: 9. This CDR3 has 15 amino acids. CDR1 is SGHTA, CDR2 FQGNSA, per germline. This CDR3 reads CASSHGRGADYEQYF. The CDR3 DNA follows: TGTGCCAGCAGCCACGGGAGGGGAGCGGACTACGAGCAGTACTTC.

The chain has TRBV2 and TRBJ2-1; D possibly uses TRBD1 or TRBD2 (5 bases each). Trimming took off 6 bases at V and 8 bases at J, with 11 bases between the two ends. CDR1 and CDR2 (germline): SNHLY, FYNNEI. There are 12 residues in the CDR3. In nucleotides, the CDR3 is TGTGCCAGCAGGGCGAGGGGTGATGAGCAGTTCTTC. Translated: CASRARGDEQFF.

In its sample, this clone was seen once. CDR3 sequence: CASSPTRAWGQPQHF. Here the CDR3 DNA reads TGTGCCAGCAGTCCCACTAGGGCCTGGGGGCAGCCCCAGCATTTT. This chain joins TRBV27 and TRBJ1-5, with D tentatively TRBD1 (5 bases). The germline gives CDR1 MNHEY, CDR2 SMNVEV (reference sequence). This CDR3 is 15 amino acids long. V was pared by 5 bases and J by 7 bases, with 18 bases between.

The chain's CDR3 is CASSIDGPGSGQETQYF. In nucleotides, the CDR3 is TGTGCCAGTAGTATAGATGGTCCAGGGTCGGGCCAAGAGACCCAGTACTTC. This chain links TRBV19 with TRBJ2-5, with D maybe TRBD1 (5 bases). Germline loops: CDR1 LNHDA, CDR2 SQIVND (reference sequence). V was trimmed by 0 bases and J by 1 base, leaving 15 bases between them. The length of the CDR3 is 17 residues.

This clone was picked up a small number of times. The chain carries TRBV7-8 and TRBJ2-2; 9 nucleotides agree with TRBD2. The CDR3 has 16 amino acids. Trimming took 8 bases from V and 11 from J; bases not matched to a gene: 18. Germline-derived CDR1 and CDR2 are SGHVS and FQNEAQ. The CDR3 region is CASQALWASGKHELFF. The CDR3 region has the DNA TGTGCCAGCCAGGCTCTCTGGGCTAGCGGGAAACATGAGCTGTTTTTT. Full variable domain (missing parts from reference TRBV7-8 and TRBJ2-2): GAGVSQSPRYKVAKRGQDVALRCDPISGHVSLFWYQQALGQGPEFLTYFQNEAQLDKSGLPSDRFFAERPEGSVSTLKIQRTQQEDSAVYLCASQALWASGKHELFFGEGSRLTVL.

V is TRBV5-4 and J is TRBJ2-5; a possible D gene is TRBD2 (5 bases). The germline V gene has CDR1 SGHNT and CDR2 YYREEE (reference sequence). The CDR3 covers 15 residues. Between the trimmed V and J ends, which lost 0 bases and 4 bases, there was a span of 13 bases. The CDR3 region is CASSLAGDWAETQYF. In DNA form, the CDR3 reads TGTGCCAGCAGCTTGGCCGGGGATTGGGCAGAGACCCAGTACTTC. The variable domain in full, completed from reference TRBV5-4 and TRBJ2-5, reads ETGVTQSPTHLIKTRGQQVTLRCSSQSGHNTVSWYQQALGQGPQFIFQYYREEENGRGNFPPRFSGLQFPNYSSELNVNALELDDSALYLCASSLAGDWAETQYFGPGTRLLVL.